This T cell receptor beta chain was captured by sequencing in a study of T cell repertoires in cytomegalovirus infection. Study summary: Peptides in the study included HLA-C-restricted and HLA-B-restricted CMV epitopes. A matching HLA type, together with CMV infection, was signaled by public TCR beta signatures.

The study's findings and limits: Summed frequency of shared TCR beta families picked out CMV carriers who also had the relevant HLA. HLA-C-restricted TCR beta clonotypes specific for CMV led the ex vivo response.

TCRdb re-analysed the reads in MiXCR, keeping a single row per CDR3 protein. The data show about 350,000 distinct CDR3 sequences, around a third seen once. This CDR3 contains 17 residues. CDR1 and CDR2 from the germline V gene are SNHLY and FYNNEI. V was pared by 6 bases and J by 7 bases, with 14 bases of the junction left unmatched. This clonotype came up once. Its antigen is unidentified. The receptor comes from a human donor in good health (CMV status not recorded). Some clones in this sample may be carry-over from other donors' samples. The V call is TRBV2, the J call TRBJ1-4, with TRBD1 matching over 10 bases. The input for sequencing was cultured PBMCs, taken from culture after CMV antigen stimulation. The DNA for the CDR3 is TGTGCCAGCAGAAGACAGGGGGCGGATCCTTGGCGTGAAAAACTGTTTTTT. This gives the protein CASRRQGADPWREKLFF.